The 2 T cell receptor beta chains given below trace back to one sample, sequenced in a study of tumour-infiltrating T cells in Burkitt lymphoma. Only in-frame clones appear in the TCRdb table, and some are missing; sequencing was by immunoSEQ multiplex PCR. The sample shows 13,000 or so clones, 65% to 90% of them seen only once. What was sequenced was tumor tissue. These TCRs come from a human donor with diffuse large B-cell lymphoma.

V usage is TRBV29-1 and J usage is TRBJ1-2; a possible D gene is TRBD1 (6 bases). Germline lookup yields CDR1 SQVTM and CDR2 ANQGSEA. Trimming took 3 bases from V and 2 from J, leaving 13 bases between them. The CDR3 sequence is 14 residues long. CDR3 DNA: TGCAGCGTTGATGGGCACAGGGACAACTATGGCTACACCTTC. Its translation: CSVDGHRDNYGYTF.

V usage is TRBV2 and J usage is TRBJ2-2; tentative D call: TRBD1 (5 bases). Germline assignment: CDR1 SNHLY and CDR2 FYNNEI. The CDR3 covers 14 residues. Trimming took 3 bases from V and 0 from J, leaving 5 bases between them. The CDR3 coding sequence is TGTGCCAGCAGTGAGGACACGAACACCGGGGAGCTGTTTTTT. As protein: CASSEDTNTGELFF.